The T cell receptor (beta chain) described here comes from a study of blood T cell repertoires in COVID-19 (dated by TCRdb to the early 2020s). The study in broad terms: Samples covering the acute and convalescent phases of COVID-19 were provided by collaborators in the United States, Italy and Spain. The prospective study material was composed of cDNA or gDNA derived from T cells, B-cell-depleted T cells, or PBMCs. The dataset comprised deeply sampled blood TCRbeta repertoires from subjects exposed to, actively infected with, or recovered from COVID-19. The repertoires were released in a freely available public database meant as a resource for research on the immune response to SARS-CoV-2. Samples came from the ongoing ImmuneRACE study (first 160 participants) plus 1,254 subjects from 6 global collaborators. Sample metadata almost always included a de-identified subject ID, COVID-19 status, age in years and sex. Where available, HLA class I and class II types were obtained from metadata supplied by the sample provider rather than from assay-based typing. What the work shows at the level of the full study, not this receptor alone: Clinical and demographic metadata were provided uncurated, with the amount varying by source and participant.

Each collaborating institution followed its own protocols to collect whole blood in K2EDTA tubes. For TCRbeta analysis, collaborators shipped samples as frozen whole blood, isolated PBMCs, or DNA extracted from either of those sample types. Comments on this clone: No antigen is known for it. No qualities accompany the bases; no much larger clone lies one base away.

V is trimmed back by 0 bases and J by 5 bases, and the junction contains 0 bases that no gene match accounts for. The germline V gene provides CDR1 LGHNA and CDR2 YSLEER. From its cysteine to its phenylalanine, the CDR3 spans 15 amino acids. Just the 45-base CDR3 DNA is kept, in frame starting at base 1. TCRbeta CDR3 regions were amplified from genomic DNA by means of the immunoSEQ Assay, a bias-controlled multiplex PCR. Per the original workflow: The number of nucleated cells in each sample was estimated from the amplification of reference gene primers within the assay. Sequence reads were collapsed and filtered to measure the absolute abundance of every unique TCRbeta CDR3 rearrangement. For each sample, productive Simpson clonality was calculated as the square root of Simpson's diversity index across productive rearrangements. TCRdb holds this immuneACCESS table with in-frame rearrangements only. Some clones are missing; in checked studies, unresolved V genes explain under half, and the rest has no known cause. V, J and clone size are taken as reported in that table, and D and trimming were inferred from the DNA itself. In this sample the table shows 120,000 or so clones, 87% of which occur a single time. The biggest ten clones account for around 5.1% of the sample.

The TCR originated in a human donor in a cohort sampled during active COVID-19. The rearranged chain carries TRBV4-3 and TRBJ1-6; 8 central bases correspond to TRBD1. The sample comprised peripheral blood. The DNA reads TGCGCCAGCAGCCAAGAGACAGGGGATAATTCACCCCTCCACTTT. Its protein is CASSQETGDNSPLHF.